The following is a TCR beta chain sequence with its context. This specimen belongs to a study of blood T cell repertoires in COVID-19. Study context: Donors in the United States, Italy and Spain gave samples during acute or convalescent COVID-19.

Seattle's enrolled individuals joined amid active infection and were then monitored longitudinally. In the authors' methods: Amplification with reference gene primers provided the estimates of nucleated cell counts. Repertoires were generated with immunoSEQ multiplex PCR, while TCRdb's copy carries only in-frame clones and drops some. The V and J calls and clone size are taken from that table; D and trimming were inferred from the DNA. The table shows around 260,000 clones, with approximately 86% occurring only once. V shed 6 bases and J 0 bases; nucleotides not matched to a gene: 12. The germline CDR1 and CDR2 sequences are MRHNA and SNTAGT. The CDR3 runs to 19 residues.

The rearrangement uses TRBV6-4 and TRBJ1-5; TRBD1 agrees at 12 bases. Sequencing was done on a sample of peripheral blood. This TCR came from a woman in her sixties with COVID-19, enrolled during active disease. The CDR3 DNA sequence: TGTGCCAGCAGAGGAGATCGGGACAGGGGGCTTAATAGCAATCAGCCCCAGCATTTT. It yields the protein CASRGDRDRGLNSNQPQHF.